Listed here are 28 T cell receptor beta chains from one sample, sequenced in a study of T cell repertoires in cytomegalovirus infection. TCRdb re-called the reads through MiXCR, storing one row per CDR3 protein. The data show 650,000 to 900,000 distinct CDR3 sequences, 30% to 35% seen once. These receptors are not linked to any known antigen. Sequences were derived from cultured CD8+ T cells from PBMCs, sampled from culture after CMV antigen stimulation. The receptors here all came from a human donor in good health (CMV status not recorded). Some clones in this sample may be carry-over from other donors' samples.

A single count supports this clonotype. V is TRBV7-9 and J is TRBJ2-3; 11 positions match TRBD2. This CDR3 region has 15 residues. Germline values: CDR1 SEHNR, CDR2 FQNEAQ (reference sequence). The V segment lost 10 bases and the J segment 7 bases; nucleotides outside the gene matches: 13. The CDR3 bases are TGTGCCAACGGGGTGATTAGCGGGGGGGCCTATACGCAGTATTTT. This translates into CANGVISGGAYTQYF.

This clonotype was detected many times. One junction end disagrees with the germline gene, perhaps due to a read error. The V and J genes are TRBV2 and TRBJ2-7; 8 nucleotides align to TRBD1. The germline V gene has CDR1 SNHLY and CDR2 FYNNEI. The CDR3 consists of 10 residues. The CDR3 nucleotides read TGTGCCAGCAGGGGACAGGTAGGGGCCTTC. Protein product: CASRGQVGAF.

The chain combines TRBV6-6 with TRBJ1-2; 7 bases agree with TRBD1. V was pared by 2 bases and J by 2 bases, with 5 bases of the junction left unmatched. CDR3 length: 15 amino acids. CDR1 and CDR2 (germline): MNHNY, SVGAGI (reference sequence). Here the CDR3 DNA reads TGTGCCAGCAGTTACAGGACAGGTCCGAACTATGGCTACACCTTC. Translated: CASSYRTGPNYGYTF.

V usage is TRBV7-4 and J usage is TRBJ2-3, with 9 bases lining up with TRBD2. Germline V gene sequence: CDR1 SGHVT, CDR2 SQSDAQ. After removal of 2 bases from V and 4 bases from J, the junction contained 4 bases not matched to a gene. This CDR3 has 15 amino acids. In DNA, the CDR3 is TGTGCCAGCAGCTTAATAGCGGGGGTGGCAGATACGCAGTATTTT. It specifies CASSLIAGVADTQYF.

This clonotype turned up a few times. This chain links TRBV20-1 with TRBJ1-2; D is possibly TRBD1 (5 bases). Trimming cost V 0 bases and J 0 bases, with 14 bases left between them. This CDR3 contains 16 residues. Germline V gene sequence: CDR1 DFQATT, CDR2 SNEGSKA (reference sequence). CDR3 sequence: CSARDLEGEANYGYTF. CDR3 DNA: TGCAGTGCTAGAGATCTTGAAGGGGAAGCTAACTATGGCTACACCTTC.

The chain recombines TRBV19 with TRBJ1-6; D is perhaps TRBD1 (5 bases). Trimming removed 6 bases at V and 7 bases at J, with 16 bases between. The CDR3 has 15 residues. The germline CDR1 and CDR2 sequences are LNHDA and SQIVND (reference sequence). CDR3 region: CASSPQAGWNSPLHF. CDR3 bases: TGTGCCAGTAGCCCCCAGGCAGGGTGGAATTCACCCCTCCACTTT.

The sample holds a few counts of this clonotype. The chain joins TRBV6-2 or TRBV6-3 to TRBJ1-2, with 10 nucleotides matching TRBD1. V lost 1 base and J lost 7; bases outside the gene matches: 3. Germline assignment: CDR1 MNHEY and CDR2 SVGEGT. The CDR3 is 14 residues long. The CDR3 DNA sequence: TGTGCCAGCAGTTACTACCGGGACAGGGGTGGCTACACCTTC. Translating it yields CASSYYRDRGGYTF.

As for this clonotype: At one boundary the junction diverges from the germline segment, which might be a read error. V usage is TRBV6-6 and J usage is TRBJ1-6; unclear D gene. The germline CDR1 and CDR2 sequences are MNHNY and SVGAGI (reference sequence). The CDR3 runs 13 residues. CDR3 in amino acids: CANSLERDSPLHF. The DNA for the CDR3 is TGTGCCAACAGTTTAGAGAGGGATTCACCCCTCCACTTT.

Many counts were recorded for this clonotype. The V and J genes are TRBV7-2 and TRBJ2-1; D is unresolved. Trimming pared 6 bases from V and 2 bases from J, leaving 14 bases between. The germline CDR1 and CDR2 sequences are SGHTA and FQGNSA. The CDR3 consists of 15 residues. CDR3 DNA sequence: TGTGCCAGCAGTTATCCCCATCCAGCCTACAATGAGCAGTTCTTC. Protein product: CASSYPHPAYNEQFF.

The sample holds a few counts of this clonotype. The gene calls are TRBV4-1 and TRBJ2-7; D perhaps matches TRBD1 (5 bases). V lost 1 base and J 6 bases, leaving 13 bases between the germline ends. The CDR3 covers 14 residues. Germline assignment: CDR1 MGHRA and CDR2 YSYEKL. The DNA of the CDR3 is TGCGCCAGCAGCCAAGTTGGCAGGGATGTCGAGCAGTACTTC. This gives the protein CASSQVGRDVEQYF.

At least ten counts were recorded for this clonotype. The rearrangement links TRBV7-2 to TRBJ2-1; 11 bases are shared with TRBD1. Losses at the gene ends were 3 bases for V and 5 bases for J; bases not matched to a gene: 3. The CDR3 extends over 15 amino acids. CDR1 SGHTA and CDR2 FQGNSA come from the germline V gene. The CDR3 DNA reads as TGTGCCAGCAGCTTGGGGACAGGGGGTCACAATGAGCAGTTCTTC. It translates to CASSLGTGGHNEQFF. The full variable domain, with the rest looked up from reference TRBV7-2 and TRBJ2-1, is GAGVSQSPSNKVTEKGKDVELRCDPISGHTALYWYRQSLGQGLEFLIYFQGNSAPDKSGLPSDRFSAERTGGSVSTLTIQRTQQEDSAVYLCASSLGTGGHNEQFFGPGTRLTVL.

This chain joins TRBV9 and TRBJ1-5; D is ambiguous. Per the germline V gene, CDR1 is SGDLS and CDR2 is YYNGEE. CDR3 size: 14 residues. Trimming stripped 0 bases from V and 6 bases from J, with 10 bases between. CDR3 DNA sequence: TGTGCCAGCAGCGTAGAAGACTCGGGTCAGCCCCAGCATTTT. This codes for CASSVEDSGQPQHF.

This clonotype was observed a few times. This chain connects TRBV7-6 to TRBJ2-5; possible D gene TRBD2, 5 bases. Germline lookup yields CDR1 SGHVS and CDR2 FNYEAQ. The CDR3 loop spans 14 amino acids. Trimming removed 0 bases at V and 8 bases at J, with 13 bases between. This chain's CDR3 is CASSLATSGGTQYF. In DNA, the CDR3 is TGTGCCAGCAGCTTAGCGACTTCCGGAGGCACCCAGTACTTC.

J is TRBJ2-3 and V is TRBV19; no clear D. Trimming pared 5 bases from V and 2 bases from J, leaving 8 bases between. CDR1 is LNHDA and CDR2 is SQIVND in the germline V gene (reference sequence). This CDR3 is 13 amino acids long. Here the CDR3 reads CASSLMATDTQYF. For the CDR3, the DNA is TGTGCCAGTAGTCTGATGGCCACAGATACGCAGTATTTT.

For this clonotype: With a much larger clone just one base away, this may be a read error. This chain links TRBV6-5 with TRBJ1-5, with D perhaps matching TRBD1 (5 bases). Looked up from germline, CDR1 is MNHEY and CDR2 is SVGAGI. V shed 0 bases and J shed 0 bases, with 9 bases lying between them. The CDR3 loop spans 16 amino acids. The CDR3 DNA sequence: TGTGCCAGCAGTTACTCGGGGGGGGGTAGCAATCAGCCCCAGCATTTT. Translation: CASSYSGGGSNQPQHF.

This clonotype was recorded a few times. The chain recombines TRBV7-9 with TRBJ2-3, with D perhaps TRBD1 (5 bases). V gave up 4 bases and J gave up 1 base, with 9 bases separating them. The CDR3 extends over 14 amino acids. Per the germline V gene, CDR1 is SEHNR and CDR2 is FQNEAQ (reference sequence). The CDR3 is CASSSTVRTDTQYF. CDR3 coding DNA: TGTGCCAGCAGCTCGACAGTACGCACAGATACGCAGTATTTT.

This clonotype was found a few times. This sequence joins TRBV7-9 and TRBJ1-2; D is perhaps TRBD1 (5 bases). The CDR3 consists of 16 residues. Deletions cut 4 bases from V and 0 bases from J, with 15 bases between. Per germline, CDR1 SEHNR and CDR2 FQNEAQ (reference sequence). The DNA of the CDR3 is TGTGCCAGCAGCTCAGTGTCCAGGGATCCTAACTATGGCTACACCTTC. Translating gives CASSSVSRDPNYGYTF. The full variable domain, in which reference TRBV7-9 and TRBJ1-2 provide the parts outside the CDR3, is DTGVSQNPRHKITKRGQNVTFRCDPISEHNRLYWYRQTLGQGPEFLTYFQNEAQLEKSRLLSDRFSAERPKGSFSTLEIQRTEQGDSAMYLCASSSVSRDPNYGYTFGSGTRLTVV.

This clonotype came up a few times. The chain carries TRBV7-8 and TRBJ2-7; D is uncertain. There are 16 residues in the CDR3. Germline lookup yields CDR1 SGHVS and CDR2 FQNEAQ. V shed 4 bases and J shed 6 bases, with 22 bases lying between them. DNA for the CDR3: TGTGCCAGCAGCTCCCCCATGAGACCCTCAAGGGCCGAGCAGTACTTC. Residues: CASSSPMRPSRAEQYF.

The sample holds a few counts of this clonotype. The chain couples TRBV12-3 or TRBV12-4 to TRBJ2-3, with 12 bases fitting TRBD2. V lost 2 bases to trimming and J lost 6 bases; unmatched junction nucleotides: 21. This CDR3 is 21 amino acids long. The CDR3 here is CASSLSLAGGPGVQASDTQYF. The CDR3 nucleotides read TGTGCCAGCAGTTTAAGTCTAGCGGGGGGGCCCGGCGTTCAGGCCTCCGATACGCAGTATTTT.

This clonotype was found a few times. The chain carries TRBV27 and TRBJ2-3, with 11 bases aligning to TRBD1. This CDR3 is 13 amino acids long. Germline V gene data show CDR1 as MNHEY and CDR2 as SMNVEV (reference sequence). Trimming at V came to 6 bases and at J to 5 bases, leaving 1 base not matched to a gene. As DNA, the CDR3 is TGTGCCAGCAGGGGACAGGGGGGAGATACGCAGTATTTT. Protein product: CASRGQGGDTQYF.

The chain links TRBV25-1 to TRBJ1-6; D is uncertain. V lost 4 bases and J lost 7, with 5 bases in between. This CDR3 contains 12 residues. The germline V gene encodes CDR1 MGHDK and CDR2 SYGVNS. CDR3 protein: CASSAENSPLHF. The CDR3 region has the DNA TGTGCCAGCAGTGCAGAAAATTCACCCCTCCACTTT.

This clonotype was picked up a small number of times. The chain uses TRBV19 and TRBJ1-1, with 9 bases that match TRBD1. J lost 5 bases, V lost 9 bases, and 4 bases had no gene match. The CDR3 totals 12 residues. CDR1 is LNHDA, CDR2 SQIVND, per germline (reference sequence). CDR3 in amino acids: CASRQGETEAFF. CDR3 coding DNA: TGTGCCAGCCGACAGGGGGAGACTGAAGCTTTCTTT. Using reference TRBV19 and TRBJ1-1 for the parts outside the CDR3, the full variable domain is DGGITQSPKYLFRKEGQNVTLSCEQNLNHDAMYWYRQDPGQGLRLIYYSQIVNDFQKGDIAEGYSVSREKKESFPLTVTSAQKNPTAFYLCASRQGETEAFFGQGTRLTVV.

The J gene is TRBJ1-1, the V gene TRBV11-3; D might be TRBD1 (6 bases). The ends were cut back, 4 bases at V and 10 bases at J, with 16 bases in the middle. The CDR3 has 13 residues. The germline V gene has CDR1 SGHNT and CDR2 YENEEA. The DNA for the CDR3 is TGTGCCAGCAGCTCGCGGACAGCAAGCAGAGCTTTCTTT. Translating gives CASSSRTASRAFF.

This clonotype showed up many times. J is TRBJ2-3 and V is TRBV12-3 or TRBV12-4; 10 positions match TRBD1. With 6 bases clipped from V and 2 bases from J, the junction kept 8 bases outside the gene matches. The CDR3 has 16 amino acids. The CDR3 protein is CASRRKTGGPTDTQYF. The CDR3 nucleotides are TGTGCCAGCAGACGAAAGACAGGGGGCCCCACAGATACGCAGTATTTT.

This chain joins TRBV20-1 and TRBJ1-2; D unresolved. The V gene lost 1 base and the J gene lost 2 bases, with 14 bases spanning the gap. The CDR3 runs 15 residues. CDR1 is DFQATT, CDR2 SNEGSKA, per germline (reference sequence). The DNA for the CDR3 is TGCAGTGCTAGAGCCCGAAGGGAGGTAAACTATGGCTACACCTTC. Its translation: CSARARREVNYGYTF.

J is TRBJ2-7 and V is TRBV5-1, with TRBD1 matching over 7 bases. The junction had 2 bases not matched to a gene; V was cut back by 0 bases and J by 2 bases. This CDR3 contains 14 residues. Looked up from germline, CDR1 is SGHRS and CDR2 is YFSETQ. CDR3 amino acids: CASSLGDSTYEQYF. In nucleotides, the CDR3 is TGCGCCAGCAGCTTGGGGGACAGCACCTACGAGCAGTACTTC.

The table lists this clonotype with a few counts. The gene calls are TRBV7-3 and TRBJ2-7, with TRBD1 identical over 8 bases. V was clipped by 4 bases and J by 3 bases; unmatched bases: 5. Germline V gives CDR1 SGHTA, CDR2 FQGTGA. The CDR3 length is 14 residues. The CDR3 nucleotides read TGTGCCAGCAGCTCGGTGGGACAGGACTACGAGCAGTACTTC. It specifies CASSSVGQDYEQYF.

This chain links TRBV6-1 with TRBJ2-7; D is uncertain. From germline, CDR1 is MNHNS and CDR2 SASEGT. CDR3 length equals 13 residues. The ends were cut back, 6 bases at V and 1 base at J, with 10 bases in the middle. Written as DNA, the CDR3 is TGTGCCAGCAGGGGATTCGGTTCCTACGAGCAGTACGTC. Encoded protein: CASRGFGSYEQYV.